A selection of T cell receptor beta chains follows, all from one sample in a study of T cell repertoires in cytomegalovirus infection. The antigens these receptors bind are not known. Using its own MiXCR run on the reads, TCRdb lists one record per CDR3 protein. The sample has approximately 990,000 distinct CDR3 sequences, around 30% seen once; the top ten hold over 13%. Sample: cultured CD8+ T cells from PBMCs, taken from culture after CMV antigen stimulation. The receptors originated from a human donor in good health (CMV status not recorded). Some clones in this sample may be carry-over from other donors' samples. CDR3s include the opening cysteine and the closing phenylalanine or tryptophan. A D gene is named only where the DNA matches it firmly. Clone sizes are given selectively: once, few, many, or a class where the clone is expanded.

>few|TRBJ2-2|TRBV12-3/TRBV12-4|NA
CASSLDPFGGELFF
TGTGCCAGCAGTTTAGACCCGTTCGGCGGGGAGCTGTTTTTT
>NA|TRBJ1-3|TRBV7-8|TRBD1
CASSLAWPRTGPMLGNTIYF
TGTGCCAGCAGCTTAGCGTGGCCCAGGACAGGGCCTATGTTGGGAAACACCATATATTTT
>NA|TRBJ1-1|TRBV27|NA
CASSLNVGRTEAFF
TGTGCCAGCAGTTTAAACGTGGGGAGGACTGAAGCTTTCTTT
>few|TRBJ2-5|TRBV28|TRBD2
CASSPLTSTETQYF
TGTGCCAGCAGTCCATTGACTAGCACCGAGACCCAGTACTTC
>NA|TRBJ2-2|TRBV6-8|NA
CASSYSSLNTGELFF
TGTGCCAGCAGTTACTCCTCATTGAACACCGGGGAGCTGTTTTTT
>once|TRBJ1-2|TRBV25-1|TRBD1
CASSEWTGQGYGYTF
TGTGCCAGCAGTGAGTGGACAGGGCAAGGCTATGGCTACACCTTC
>few|TRBJ2-2|TRBV2|TRBD2
CASLGLAGGNPTGELFF
TGTGCCAGCCTGGGACTAGCGGGGGGGAATCCCACCGGGGAGCTGTTTTTT
>once|TRBJ2-3|TRBV12-5|TRBD2
CASGLGGGLADTQYF
TGTGCTAGTGGTCTGGGCGGGGGGCTAGCAGATACGCAGTATTTT
>NA|TRBJ2-2|TRBV19|NA
CASNAGNTGELFF
TGTGCCAGTAATGCGGGAAACACCGGGGAGCTGTTTTTT
>NA|TRBJ2-5|TRBV12-3/TRBV12-4|TRBD2
CASSDGTSRNQETQYF
TGTGCCAGCAGCGATGGGACTAGCAGAAACCAAGAGACCCAGTACTTC